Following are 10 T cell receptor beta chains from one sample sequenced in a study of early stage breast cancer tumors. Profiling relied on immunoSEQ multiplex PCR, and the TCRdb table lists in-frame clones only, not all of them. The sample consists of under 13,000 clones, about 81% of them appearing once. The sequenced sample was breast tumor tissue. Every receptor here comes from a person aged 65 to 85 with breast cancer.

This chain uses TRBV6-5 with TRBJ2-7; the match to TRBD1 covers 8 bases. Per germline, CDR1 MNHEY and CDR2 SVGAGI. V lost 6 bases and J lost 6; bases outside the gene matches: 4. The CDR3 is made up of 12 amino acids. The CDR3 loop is CASRSTGGEQYF. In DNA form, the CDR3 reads TGTGCCAGCAGATCTACAGGGGGCGAGCAGTACTTC.

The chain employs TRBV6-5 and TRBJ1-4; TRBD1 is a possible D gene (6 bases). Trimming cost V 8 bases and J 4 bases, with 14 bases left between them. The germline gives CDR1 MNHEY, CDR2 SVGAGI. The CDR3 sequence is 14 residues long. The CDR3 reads CASGRDKSNEKLFF. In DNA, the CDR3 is TGTGCCAGCGGGAGGGACAAAAGTAATGAAAAACTGTTTTTT.

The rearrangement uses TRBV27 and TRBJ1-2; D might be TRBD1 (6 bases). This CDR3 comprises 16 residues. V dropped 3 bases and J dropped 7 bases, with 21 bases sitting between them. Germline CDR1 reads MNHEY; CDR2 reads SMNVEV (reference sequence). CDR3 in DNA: TGTGCCAGCAGTTTTGCAGACAGGATGAGGGGCTCTGGCTACACCTTC. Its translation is CASSFADRMRGSGYTF.

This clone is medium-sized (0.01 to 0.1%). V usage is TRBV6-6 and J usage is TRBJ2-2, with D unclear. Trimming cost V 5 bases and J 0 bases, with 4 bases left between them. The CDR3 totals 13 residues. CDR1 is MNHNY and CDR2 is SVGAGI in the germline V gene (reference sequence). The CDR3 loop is CASSGSNTGELFF. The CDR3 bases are TGTGCCAGCAGTGGCTCGAACACCGGGGAGCTGTTTTTT.

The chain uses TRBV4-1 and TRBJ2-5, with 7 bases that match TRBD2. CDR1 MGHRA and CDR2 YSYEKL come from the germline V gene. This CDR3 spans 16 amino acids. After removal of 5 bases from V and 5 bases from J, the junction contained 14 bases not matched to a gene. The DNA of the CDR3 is TGCGCCAGCAGCGGTCCGGGGCTCTCCGGGGGGGAGACCCAGTACTTC. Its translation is CASSGPGLSGGETQYF.

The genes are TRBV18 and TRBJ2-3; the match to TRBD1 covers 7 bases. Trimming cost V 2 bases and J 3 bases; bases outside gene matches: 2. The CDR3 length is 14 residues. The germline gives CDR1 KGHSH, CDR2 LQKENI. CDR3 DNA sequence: TGTGCCAGCTCACCAGACAGGGCTACAGATACGCAGTATTTT. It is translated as CASSPDRATDTQYF. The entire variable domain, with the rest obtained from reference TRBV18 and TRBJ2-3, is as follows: NAGVMQNPRHLVRRRGQEARLRCSPMKGHSHVYWYRQLPEEGLKFMVYLQKENIIDESGMPKERFSAEFPKEGPSILRIQQVVRGDSAAYFCASSPDRATDTQYFGPGTRLTVL.

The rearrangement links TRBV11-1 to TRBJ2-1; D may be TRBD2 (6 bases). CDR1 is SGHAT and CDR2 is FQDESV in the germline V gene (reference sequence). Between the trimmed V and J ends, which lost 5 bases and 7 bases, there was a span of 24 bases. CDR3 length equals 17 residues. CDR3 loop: CASSRPGLRSQVNEQFF. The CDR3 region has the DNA TGTGCCAGCAGCCGTCCGGGACTCCGTTCCCAGGTAAATGAGCAGTTCTTC. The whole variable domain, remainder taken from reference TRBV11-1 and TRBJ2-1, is EAEVAQSPRYKITEKSQAVAFWCDPISGHATLYWYRQILGQGPELLVQFQDESVVDDSQLPKDRFSAERLKGVDSTLKIQPAELGDSAMYLCASSRPGLRSQVNEQFFGPGTRLTVL.

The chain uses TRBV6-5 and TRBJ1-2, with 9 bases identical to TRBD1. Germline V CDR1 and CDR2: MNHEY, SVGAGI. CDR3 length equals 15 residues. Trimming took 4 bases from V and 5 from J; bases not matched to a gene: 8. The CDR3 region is CASSSQGQGQYGYTF. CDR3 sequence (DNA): TGTGCCAGCAGTTCCCAGGGACAGGGACAATATGGCTACACCTTC.

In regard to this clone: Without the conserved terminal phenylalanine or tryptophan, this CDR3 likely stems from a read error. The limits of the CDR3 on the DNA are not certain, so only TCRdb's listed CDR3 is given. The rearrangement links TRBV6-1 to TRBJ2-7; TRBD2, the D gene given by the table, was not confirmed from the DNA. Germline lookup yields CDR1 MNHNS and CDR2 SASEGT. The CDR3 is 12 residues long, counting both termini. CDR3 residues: CASSESGGPSVL.

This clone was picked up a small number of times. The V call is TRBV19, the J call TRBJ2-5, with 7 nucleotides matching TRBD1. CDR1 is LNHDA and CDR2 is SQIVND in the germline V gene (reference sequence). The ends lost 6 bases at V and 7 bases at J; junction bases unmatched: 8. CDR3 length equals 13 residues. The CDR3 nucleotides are TGTGCCAGTAGCCCGGGGACAGTAGGGACCCAGTACTTC. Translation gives CASSPGTVGTQYF.